This passage covers 20 T cell receptor beta chains from one sample sequenced in a study of OX40 agonist ivuxolimab in advanced cancers. TCRdb keeps only in-frame clones here, not all; method: immunoSEQ multiplex PCR. The sample shows 35,000 to 40,000 clones, roughly 82% of them seen only once. This sample comprised CD4+ or CD8+ T cells sorted from blood, obtained in a trial of the OX40 agonist ivuxolimab. Receptor source: an adult with an advanced solid tumor such as melanoma, head and neck, liver or kidney cancer.

The chain uses TRBV29-1 and TRBJ1-2, with 10 bases lining up with TRBD1. With 7 bases clipped from V and 7 bases from J, the junction kept 12 bases outside the gene matches. Germline-derived CDR1 and CDR2 are SQVTM and ANQGSEA. The CDR3 runs to 14 residues. The CDR3 nucleotides read TGCAGCGCGGGACAAGGGACAGGGGTTGGTGGCTACACCTTC. It translates to CSAGQGTGVGGYTF.

V is TRBV7-2 and J is TRBJ2-5, with D maybe TRBD2 (5 bases). Per germline, CDR1 SGHTA and CDR2 FQGNSA. Trimming stripped 1 base from V and 2 bases from J, with 14 bases between. The CDR3 extends over 16 amino acids. CDR3 DNA: TGTGCCAGCAGCTTAGAAGTAGCGCGAAAGCAAGAGACCCAGTACTTC. Translation gives CASSLEVARKQETQYF.

This clone appeared a few times. Here the CDR3 reads CASSLEQMNTEAFF. The CDR3, as DNA: TGCGCCAGCAGCTTGGAACAGATGAACACTGAAGCTTTCTTT. V is TRBV5-1 and J is TRBJ1-1; D unresolved. CDR3 length equals 14 residues. V lost 0 bases and J lost 0, with 6 bases in between. Germline V gene data show CDR1 as SGHRS and CDR2 as YFSETQ.

This rearrangement joins TRBV27 to TRBJ2-1; 8 bases fit TRBD2. The V and J ends lost 4 bases and 4 bases, in that order; junction bases with no gene match: 12. CDR1 and CDR2 (germline): MNHEY, SMNVEV (reference sequence). This CDR3 contains 17 residues. The CDR3: CASSSLSGSGAYNEQFF. CDR3 coding DNA: TGTGCCAGCAGTTCGCTCTCTGGTAGCGGGGCTTACAATGAGCAGTTCTTC.

This clone has only a few counts. The chain is built from TRBV9 and TRBJ1-1; TRBD1 matches 7 bases. This CDR3 is built from 14 residues. Germline lookup yields CDR1 SGDLS and CDR2 YYNGEE. V gave up 3 bases and J gave up 1 base; unmatched junction bases: 3. CDR3 protein: CASSDWTGNTEAFF. The CDR3 DNA sequence: TGTGCCAGCAGCGATTGGACAGGGAACACTGAAGCTTTCTTT.

The V and J genes are TRBV5-8 and TRBJ1-5; maybe TRBD1 (6 bases). Germline-derived CDR1 and CDR2 are SGHTS and YDEGEE. This CDR3 contains 15 residues. V was clipped by 0 bases and J by 6 bases, with 13 bases between them. The CDR3 DNA sequence: TGTGCCAGCAGCTTGGCGGGGGGCTCGGTTCAGCCCCAGCATTTT. Translated, it gives CASSLAGGSVQPQHF.

This chain links TRBV6-1 with TRBJ2-6, with D hard to call. CDR1 and CDR2 (germline): MNHNS, SASEGT. Trimming cost V 4 bases and J 0 bases, with 7 bases left between them. The CDR3 is 15 amino acids. CDR3 nucleotides: TGTGCCAGCAGTGGGACCCGCTCTGGGGCCAACGTCCTGACTTTC. This gives the protein CASSGTRSGANVLTF.

CDR3 bases: TGTGCCAGCAGCAATGGACTAGCGGGGCATATGTCTAGGGGTACGGAGCAGTTCTTC. Translated, it gives CASSNGLAGHMSRGTEQFF. The gene calls are TRBV7-6 and TRBJ2-1, with TRBD2 matching over 12 bases. Germline lookup yields CDR1 SGHVS and CDR2 FNYEAQ. V dropped 5 bases and J dropped 10; count of bases not matched to a gene: 21. The CDR3 has 19 amino acids.

J is TRBJ1-2 and V is TRBV19; D might be TRBD1 (6 bases). V dropped 6 bases and J dropped 3 bases, with 14 bases sitting between them. Germline values: CDR1 LNHDA, CDR2 SQIVND (reference sequence). The CDR3 contains 14 residues. The DNA of the CDR3 is TGTGCCAGTAGCGGGGGGCGAAACGACTATGGCTACACCTTC. It is translated as CASSGGRNDYGYTF.

This rearrangement joins TRBV18 to TRBJ2-3; tentative D call: TRBD2 (5 bases). V shed 5 bases and J shed 3 bases, with 9 bases lying between them. There are 13 residues in the CDR3. CDR1 and CDR2 (germline): KGHSH, LQKENI. The CDR3 DNA reads TGTGCCAGCTCAGAAGGACTGACAGATACGCAGTATTTT. Its protein product is CASSEGLTDTQYF.

The chain couples TRBV9 to TRBJ1-1; 10 bases map to TRBD1. Trimming took 1 base from V and 3 from J; bases not matched to a gene: 9. The CDR3 has 17 residues. The germline CDR1 and CDR2 sequences are SGDLS and YYNGEE. CDR3 bases: TGTGCCAGCAGCGTATATGACAGGGGGCCTCGGTACACTGAAGCTTTCTTT. Its protein is CASSVYDRGPRYTEAFF.

The count of this clone is one. V and J are TRBV12-5 and TRBJ2-7; no clear D. The germline V and J ends were trimmed by 3 bases and 4 bases, with 10 bases remaining between them. The CDR3 contains 13 residues. Germline CDR1 and CDR2: LGHNT and FRNRAP. CDR3 sequence (DNA): TGTGCTAGTGGTTTCGGACGGATATACGAGCAGTACTTC. This sequence encodes CASGFGRIYEQYF. The variable domain in full, with the rest retrieved from reference TRBV12-5 and TRBJ2-7, is DARVTQTPRHKVTEMGQEVTMRCQPILGHNTVFWYRQTMMQGLELLAYFRNRAPLDDSGMPKDRFSAEMPDATLATLKIQPSEPRDSAVYFCASGFGRIYEQYFGPGTRLTVT.

V and J are TRBV7-7 and TRBJ2-1; the D gene is possibly TRBD2 (6 bases). Trimming cost V 4 bases and J 3 bases, with 13 bases left between them. The CDR3 runs to 15 residues. In germline, CDR1 is SSHAT, CDR2 FNYEAQ (reference sequence). This chain's CDR3 is CASSSGTGGYNEQFF. The CDR3, as DNA: TGTGCCAGCAGCTCCGGGACCGGGGGCTACAATGAGCAGTTCTTC.

The V and J genes are TRBV7-6 and TRBJ2-1, with TRBD2 matching 8 bases. The CDR3 is 16 amino acids. The V segment lost 3 bases and the J segment 9 bases; nucleotides outside the gene matches: 13. Germline CDR1 SGHVS, CDR2 FNYEAQ. Written as DNA, the CDR3 is TGTGCCAGCAGCTTTTTCAGCGGGAGAGGGATTGGTGAGCAGTTCTTC. This codes for CASSFFSGRGIGEQFF.

This chain links TRBV18 with TRBJ2-1, with unresolved D. V was shortened by 0 bases and J by 5 bases, with 5 bases between the two germline ends. The CDR3 covers 13 residues. Per germline, CDR1 KGHSH and CDR2 LQKENI. The CDR3 here is CASSPPSDNEQFF. The CDR3 nucleotides read TGTGCCAGCTCACCACCGTCGGACAATGAGCAGTTCTTC.

This rearrangement joins TRBV6-5 to TRBJ2-1; tentative D call: TRBD2 (6 bases). This CDR3 is 14 amino acids long. Trimming pared 4 bases from V and 3 bases from J, leaving 10 bases between. CDR1 and CDR2 (germline): MNHEY, SVGAGI. The CDR3 DNA follows: TGTGCCAGCAGTTCCGTGGACTACTACAATGAGCAGTTCTTC. Amino acids: CASSSVDYYNEQFF.

The chain is built from TRBV7-2 and TRBJ1-4; no clear D. The germline V and J ends were trimmed by 0 bases and 0 bases, with 5 bases remaining between them. The CDR3 extends over 15 amino acids. Germline lookup yields CDR1 SGHTA and CDR2 FQGNSA. The CDR3 region has the DNA TGTGCCAGCAGCTTAGCAGGTGCAACTAATGAAAAACTGTTTTTT. It yields the protein CASSLAGATNEKLFF.

This chain uses TRBV5-4 with TRBJ1-6; D may be TRBD1 (5 bases). Germline V gene data show CDR1 as SGHNT and CDR2 as YYREEE (reference sequence). Trimming took off 4 bases at V and 1 base at J, with 12 bases between the two ends. The CDR3 is 16 residues long. The chain's CDR3 is CASSGGGESYNSPLHF. The DNA of the CDR3 is TGTGCCAGCAGCGGGGGGGGAGAATCCTATAATTCACCCCTCCACTTT.

This clone was observed once. The V gene is TRBV2, the J gene TRBJ1-1; TRBD1 matches at 9 bases. Germline V gives CDR1 SNHLY, CDR2 FYNNEI. With 6 bases clipped from V and 4 bases from J, the junction kept 6 bases outside the gene matches. The CDR3 is 14 residues long. CDR3 DNA sequence: TGTGCCAGCAGGACACAGGGGGCGGGCACTGAAGCTTTCTTT. Translating gives CASRTQGAGTEAFF.

The chain recombines TRBV10-1 with TRBJ2-3, with TRBD2 identical over 7 bases. This CDR3 is built from 14 residues. V shed 3 bases and J 5 bases; nucleotides not matched to a gene: 5. CDR1 is WNHNN and CDR2 is SYGVQD in the germline V gene (reference sequence). The CDR3 is CASSEGREGDTQYF. DNA of the CDR3: TGCGCCAGCAGTGAAGGCAGGGAGGGAGATACGCAGTATTTT.